This T cell receptor (beta chain) originates from a study of blood T cell repertoires in COVID-19. The V gene's germline CDR1 is MNHEY and CDR2 SMNVEV (reference sequence). The CDR3 spans 12 residues. With V trimmed by 8 bases and J by 7 bases, 4 bases remained unmatched. In the study's own analysis: Amplification from reference gene primers served as the basis for estimated nucleated cell counts. Assay used: immunoSEQ multiplex PCR; TCRdb lists only in-frame clones, some missing. V, J and clone size reflect that table, while D and trimming were determined from the DNA. Of under 500,000 clones in the sample, approximately 90% were seen once. This clone was counted a single time.

The sequence was obtained from a woman between 25 and 40 years old with acute or convalescent COVID-19. The chain uses TRBV27 and TRBJ2-4, with TRBD1 identical over 8 bases. Material for sequencing was peripheral blood. The CDR3 nucleotides read TGTGCCAGCGGACAGGGCTTGAACATTCAGTACTTC. Translating it yields CASGQGLNIQYF.